This TCR beta chain was sequenced during a study of neurological immune-mediated disorders (dated by TCRdb to about 2019). With regard to the full study: Peripheral blood TCR-beta repertoires from HTLV-I-associated myelopathy (HAM/TSP) patients, multiple sclerosis patients and healthy controls were compared by UMI-based sequencing. The 95 to 120 TCR-beta libraries included longitudinal samples, technical triplicates and paired sorted CD4+ and CD8+ T-cell subsets alongside PBMC samples. Technical triplicate libraries were sequenced so that the variability in frequency of each individual clone could be precisely calculated. The cohort comprised about 71 subjects: 15 or so HAM/TSP patients, some 34 multiple sclerosis patients and about 20 healthy controls. Paper-wide results and their limitations: TCR clonal expansion was greatest in HAM/TSP patients and smallest in MS patients, who ranked below even healthy controls. No identical CDR3 amino acid sequences were shared among expanded clones across subjects, suggesting private TCR-beta repertoires in all groups.

cDNA synthesis used template-switch 5'RACE with a primer carrying a 10-nucleotide random unique molecular identifier tagging each TCR transcript. Every sequencing run yielded over 170 million TCR-beta sequences covering 15-18 subjects. Total RNA was extracted with the RNeasy kit. TCR-beta VDJ regions were amplified with primers for the TCR constant region and the 5'RACE anchor, using the KAPA Real-time Library Amplification kit. Sample indexes and Illumina adaptors were added in a first PCR, and a second PCR then increased library yield. After Ampure bead purification, the TCR product of roughly 650 bp was size-selected on a 2% E-gel SizeSelection system. Library quality was checked on a Bioanalyzer, concentration was measured with Qubit, and libraries were quantified with the Kapa Library Quantification kit before pooling. Libraries were sequenced paired-end 2 x 150 bp on an Illumina HiSeq 2500. To increase sequence diversity, 25-30% phiX was spiked into each library pool. For the original study's pipeline: The UMI-based MiGEC pipeline processed quality-filtered reads and removed over 75% of raw TCR sequences during error correction. VDJ genes were aligned to IMGT germline references, and clonotypes were defined by unique CDR3 amino acid sequence plus V-J genes. Clonal expansion, Shannon diversity and CDR3 relatedness were evaluated with VDJtools (CalcPairwiseDistances, ClusterSamples), while phylogenetic trees were built in CLCbio workbench. Using coefficient-of-variation modelling across technical triplicates, the study counted a clone as expanded if it had at least 8 unique UMIs. TCRdb applied fastp at Q25 and MiXCR to the public reads, then kept only in-frame beta chains. Every distinct CDR3 protein forms one entry, paired with its most common genes and DNA. The V and J calls, along with clone size, are taken from TCRdb and not from the paper's own processing. The sample table lists about 32,000 distinct CDR3 sequences, 10% to 15% of them with a count of one. The ten largest clones represent approximately 5.4% of the sample.

The sample holds many counts of this clonotype. The clone's antigen remains unknown. Base qualities are missing; no much larger clone stands one base away. Per the publication, the time point label means: technical triplicate 2. Sorted-subset TCR libraries were prepared from fewer than 1.1 million sorted CD4+ or CD8+ T cells. Peripheral blood was subjected to Ficoll-Hypaque density gradient centrifugation to isolate PBMCs, which were then cryopreserved in liquid nitrogen. Paired sorted CD4+ and CD8+ subsets came from healthy controls, HAM/TSP patients and MS patients. Inclusive of the bounding cysteine and phenylalanine, the CDR3 is 14 residues long. The sequence is cut down to CDR3 DNA, 42 bases in frame from base 1. The germline V gene (reference sequence) gives CDR1 as DFQATT and CDR2 as SNEGSKA. V is pared back by 3 bases and J by 6 bases, with 15 bases lying between the germline termini.

The chain is made from TRBV20-1 and TRBJ1-5; the D gene cannot be named for sure. This clonotype was sampled from a female donor with HTLV-1-associated myelopathy (HAM/TSP). The sample taken for sequencing was CD4+ T cells from blood. The bases read TGCAGTGCTAGGCGCCCCAGAACGGGTCAGCCCCAGCATTTT. This translates into CSARRPRTGQPQHF.